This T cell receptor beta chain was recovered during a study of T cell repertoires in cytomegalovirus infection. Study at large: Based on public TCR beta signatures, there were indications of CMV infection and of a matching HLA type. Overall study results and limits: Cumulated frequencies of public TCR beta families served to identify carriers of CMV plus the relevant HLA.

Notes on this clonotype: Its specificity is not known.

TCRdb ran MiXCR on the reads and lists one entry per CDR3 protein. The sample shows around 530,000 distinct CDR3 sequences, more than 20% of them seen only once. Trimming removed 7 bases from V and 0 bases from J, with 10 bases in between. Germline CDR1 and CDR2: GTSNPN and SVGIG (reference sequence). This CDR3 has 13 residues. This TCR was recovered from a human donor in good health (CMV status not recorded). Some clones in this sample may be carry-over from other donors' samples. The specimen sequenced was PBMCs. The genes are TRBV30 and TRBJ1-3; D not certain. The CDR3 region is CASLPPSGNTIYF. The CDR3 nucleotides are TGTGCCTCCTTGCCCCCCTCTGGAAACACCATATATTTT.